These 22 T cell receptor beta chains came from one sample sequenced in a study of brain metastases from non-small cell lung cancer. Method: immunoSEQ multiplex PCR; TCRdb's copy keeps in-frame clones and lacks some. This sample has some 1,300 clones, with around 85% found just once. The specimen sequenced was tumor-adjacent normal tissue. Receptors originate from a donor at least 40 years old with non-small cell lung cancer.

The chain carries TRBV24-1 and TRBJ2-2; D gene unclear. V was pared by 6 bases and J by 0 bases, with 7 bases between. Per the germline V gene, CDR1 is KGHDR and CDR2 is SFDVKD. This CDR3 has 14 amino acids. The CDR3 spells CATSSKTNTGELFF. CDR3 nucleotides: TGTGCCACCAGTAGCAAAACGAACACCGGGGAGCTGTTTTTT.

This chain uses TRBV9 with TRBJ2-5, with D unclear. V lost 0 bases, J lost 3 bases, and 3 bases lay in between. The germline V gene has CDR1 SGDLS and CDR2 YYNGEE. The CDR3 covers 12 residues. CDR3 loop: CASSVVEETQYF. The CDR3 bases are TGTGCCAGCAGCGTAGTCGAAGAGACCCAGTACTTC.

Comment on this clone: The same CDR3 can be traced to other DNA sequences in this sample. The rearrangement links TRBV19 to TRBJ2-4, with TRBD1 matching 8 bases. The CDR3 is made up of 13 amino acids. Germline V gene lookup returns CDR1 LNHDA and CDR2 SQIVND (reference sequence). Germline trimming cut 5 bases from V and 6 bases from J; bases unmatched to any gene: 3. In DNA form, the CDR3 reads TGTGCCAGTAGTCTTGGACAGGGAAACATTCAGTACTTC. This gives the protein CASSLGQGNIQYF. The whole variable domain, filled in from reference TRBV19 and TRBJ2-4, reads DGGITQSPKYLFRKEGQNVTLSCEQNLNHDAMYWYRQDPGQGLRLIYYSQIVNDFQKGDIAEGYSVSREKKESFPLTVTSAQKNPTAFYLCASSLGQGNIQYFGAGTRLSVL.

J is TRBJ2-1 and V is TRBV7-3; D gene unclear. The germline gives CDR1 SGHTA, CDR2 FQGTGA. This CDR3 has 13 amino acids. Trimming pared 6 bases from V and 6 bases from J, leaving 12 bases between. CDR3 sequence reads: CASSHSPSNEQFF. CDR3 DNA: TGTGCCAGCAGTCACTCGCCTAGCAATGAGCAGTTCTTC.

This chain joins TRBV28 and TRBJ2-2, with D possibly matching TRBD1 (6 bases). The CDR3 spans 15 residues. CDR1 and CDR2 from the germline V gene are MDHEN and SYDVKM. Trimming took 4 bases from V and 6 from J, leaving 15 bases between them. The chain's CDR3 is CASSSVGEGAGELFF. In DNA form, the CDR3 reads TGTGCCAGCAGTTCCGTTGGAGAGGGGGCCGGGGAGCTGTTTTTT.

This chain uses TRBV6-4 with TRBJ2-3; D is undetermined. This CDR3 has 14 amino acids. V lost 2 bases to trimming and J lost 4 bases, with 10 bases between them. CDR1 and CDR2 (germline): MRHNA, SNTAGT. The CDR3 nucleotides are TGTGCCAGCAGTGACGAGCCAGACCCAGATACGCAGTATTTT. Protein product: CASSDEPDPDTQYF.

The CDR3 nucleotides are TGCGCCAGCAGCCAGGATACAGGGGCTCCGAATTCACCCCTCCACTTT. Translating gives CASSQDTGAPNSPLHF. V usage is TRBV4-3 and J usage is TRBJ1-6; 7 positions match TRBD1. With 3 bases clipped from V and 7 bases from J, the junction kept 9 bases outside the gene matches. The CDR3 covers 16 residues. CDR1 and CDR2 from the germline V gene are LGHNA and YSLEER.

The V and J genes are TRBV7-2 and TRBJ1-6; D unresolved. Germline values: CDR1 SGHTA, CDR2 FQGNSA. V lost 3 bases to trimming and J lost 0 bases, with 18 bases between them. CDR3 length: 19 residues. In nucleotides, the CDR3 is TGTGCCAGCAGCTTGGACGACAACGCATATGCCTCCTATAATTCACCCCTCCACTTT. Its protein product is CASSLDDNAYASYNSPLHF. Full variable domain (rest looked up from reference TRBV7-2 and TRBJ1-6): GAGVSQSPSNKVTEKGKDVELRCDPISGHTALYWYRQSLGQGLEFLIYFQGNSAPDKSGLPSDRFSAERTGGSVSTLTIQRTQQEDSAVYLCASSLDDNAYASYNSPLHFGNGTRLTVT.

Here the CDR3 DNA reads TGTGCCAGCAGCACCAGCTCTTCAGGGAGAACTAATGAAAAACTGTTTTTT. This translates into CASSTSSSGRTNEKLFF. The gene calls are TRBV9 and TRBJ1-4; TRBD1 is a possible D gene (5 bases). V shed 4 bases and J shed 1 base, with 17 bases lying between them. From germline, CDR1 is SGDLS and CDR2 YYNGEE. The CDR3 runs to 17 residues.

The V call is TRBV30, the J call TRBJ1-1; TRBD1 aligns across 9 bases. Trimming took 7 bases from V and 1 from J; bases not matched to a gene: 4. Germline CDR1 reads GTSNPN; CDR2 reads SVGIG (reference sequence). This CDR3 region has 13 residues. The chain's CDR3 is CAFAGQGNTEAFF. The CDR3 region has the DNA TGTGCCTTTGCGGGACAGGGGAACACTGAAGCTTTCTTT.

This sequence joins TRBV6-2 or TRBV6-3 and TRBJ1-5; the D is unclear. Between the trimmed V and J ends, which lost 2 bases and 10 bases, there was a span of 15 bases. Germline V CDR1 and CDR2: MNHEY, SVGEGT. CDR3 length equals 14 residues. The CDR3 reads CASSYVVGSVPQHF. DNA for the CDR3: TGTGCCAGCAGTTACGTGGTTGGCTCTGTTCCCCAGCATTTT.

This clone has only a few counts. The V call is TRBV6-1, the J call TRBJ2-3, with 11 nucleotides matching TRBD2. The ends lost 4 bases at V and 1 base at J; junction bases unmatched: 7. Germline CDR1 MNHNS, CDR2 SASEGT. This CDR3 spans 17 amino acids. CDR3 coding DNA: TGTGCCAGCAGTGCCATAGCGGGGGGGCCGGGCACAGATACGCAGTATTTT. It encodes CASSAIAGGPGTDTQYF.

This clone was recorded once. The junction departs from the called germline gene at one end, perhaps through a read error. V is TRBV19 and J is TRBJ2-5; a weak D match, TRBD1 (6 bases). Germline V gene lookup returns CDR1 LNHDA and CDR2 SQIVND (reference sequence). The CDR3 has 13 residues. CDR3 sequence reads: CTSSEGTRETQYF. Written as DNA, the CDR3 is TGTACCAGTAGTGAAGGGACAAGGGAGACCCAGTACTTC.

This rearrangement joins TRBV6-5 to TRBJ1-5, with TRBD1 as a possible D gene (5 bases). The CDR3 is 13 amino acids. The V gene lost 8 bases and the J gene lost 3 bases, with 11 bases spanning the gap. The germline CDR1 and CDR2 sequences are MNHEY and SVGAGI. CDR3 DNA sequence: TGTGCCAGCGGGCCACAGGTCAATCAGCCCCAGCATTTT. This codes for CASGPQVNQPQHF.

The J gene is TRBJ1-1, the V gene TRBV5-5, with D perhaps matching TRBD1 (6 bases). Germline V gene lookup returns CDR1 SGHKS and CDR2 YYEKEE (reference sequence). There are 15 residues in the CDR3. Trimming removed 4 bases from V and 1 base from J, with 14 bases in between. CDR3 nucleotides: TGTGCCAGCAGCCGGGCGTGGGGGGCGAACACTGAAGCTTTCTTT. Translation gives CASSRAWGANTEAFF.

This rearrangement joins TRBV11-3 to TRBJ2-2, with a weak D call TRBD1 (6 bases). V was cut by 5 bases and J by 8 bases, with 9 bases left in between. CDR3 length: 12 amino acids. From germline, CDR1 is SGHNT and CDR2 YENEEA. CDR3 sequence (DNA): TGTGCCAGCAGCCAACAGGGTGGGGAGCTGTTTTTT. Protein product: CASSQQGGELFF.

This clone is a singleton in its sample. The chain has TRBV20-1 and TRBJ1-2; no firm D call. Germline-derived CDR1 and CDR2 are DFQATT and SNEGSKA (reference sequence). V was pared by 3 bases and J by 5 bases, with 16 bases between. The CDR3 has 14 residues. CDR3 loop: CSASPRRFLYGYTF. CDR3 sequence (DNA): TGCAGTGCTAGTCCTCGGCGGTTTCTGTATGGCTACACCTTC.

The rearrangement links TRBV15 to TRBJ2-3; a possible D gene is TRBD2 (6 bases). Germline-derived CDR1 and CDR2 are LNHNV and YYDKDF (reference sequence). CDR3 size: 15 residues. Trimming took off 9 bases at V and 6 bases at J, with 22 bases between the two ends. CDR3 loop: CATKIRGRGVDTQYF. CDR3 in DNA: TGTGCCACTAAAATAAGAGGGCGGGGCGTGGATACGCAGTATTTT.

The chain couples TRBV3-1 (or the pseudogene TRBV3-2) to TRBJ1-2; D not certain. CDR1 is LGHDT, CDR2 YNNKEL, per germline (reference sequence). V was cut by 2 bases and J by 4 bases, with 8 bases left in between. This CDR3 has 13 amino acids. CDR3 bases: TGTGCCAGCAGCCAACCCGGATCCTATGGCTACACCTTC. Protein sequence: CASSQPGSYGYTF.

The chain is built from TRBV2 and TRBJ2-7, with D maybe TRBD2 (5 bases). The CDR3 contains 13 residues. V shed 8 bases and J shed 6 bases, with 17 bases lying between them. Looked up from germline, CDR1 is SNHLY and CDR2 is FYNNEI. CDR3 sequence (DNA): TGTGCCAGCGGGTTGGAGGTAGCTACCGAGCAGTACGTC. This gives the protein CASGLEVATEQYV.

This chain connects TRBV12-3 or TRBV12-4 to TRBJ1-4; D is unclear. The CDR3 covers 13 residues. V lost 8 bases to trimming and J lost 5 bases, with 12 bases between them. The CDR3 sequence is CASLRGGNEKLFF. In DNA form, the CDR3 reads TGTGCCAGCCTCAGAGGAGGGAATGAAAAACTGTTTTTT.

The chain combines TRBV28 with TRBJ2-5; unclear D gene. Looked up from germline, CDR1 is MDHEN and CDR2 is SYDVKM. The length of the CDR3 is 12 residues. Trimming pared 3 bases from V and 5 bases from J, leaving 7 bases between. The CDR3 region is CASSFEVETQYF. Here the CDR3 DNA reads TGTGCCAGCAGTTTCGAGGTGGAGACCCAGTACTTC.